This T cell receptor (beta chain) was captured by sequencing in a study of blood T cell repertoires in COVID-19. Produced via immunoSEQ multiplex PCR; TCRdb's table is partial and in-frame only. The table includes 200,000 to 250,000 clones, roughly 85% detected once. Deletions cut 0 bases from V and 3 bases from J, with 12 bases between. The germline V gene has CDR1 MNHEY and CDR2 SVGAGI. The CDR3 is 15 amino acids. The receptor was isolated from a man aged 30 to 45 who had recovered from COVID-19. The specimen sequenced was PBMCs or T cells enriched from blood (not recorded which). The rearrangement joins TRBV6-5 to TRBJ2-7; maybe TRBD2 (6 bases). The CDR3 sequence: CASSYSSTGSYEQYF. As DNA, the CDR3 is TGTGCCAGCAGTTACTCGTCCACCGGGAGCTACGAGCAGTACTTC.